The clone carrying this TCR beta chain was detected a few times. What it recognizes is unknown. The CDR3 runs to 12 residues. Germline trimming cut 6 bases from V and 9 bases from J; bases unmatched to any gene: 2. This sample stems from a study of blood T cells in healthy people across ages. Findings and caveats of the study: A roughly linear fall in TCR beta diversity per million T cells was seen with increasing age. Strongly correlated with naive T cell percentage was TCR beta diversity.

It was with a sample-barcoded 5' primer and a J-beta primer mix that a second PCR of roughly 7 to 12 cycles was run. Every sample gave at least 2.5 million paired-end reads containing CDR3. Using its own MiXCR run on the 5' RACE reads, TCRdb lists one record per CDR3 protein. The sample contains some 760,000 distinct CDR3 sequences, around 25% of which appear only once. Each sample yielded at least 6 million isolated PBMCs. These data also featured in a second study, about T cells of mothers and their children.

The sequence derives from a boy younger than 18 in good health. The sequenced sample consisted of blood. This sequence joins TRBV12-3 or TRBV12-4 and TRBJ2-1; TRBD1 aligns across 10 bases. DNA for the CDR3: TGTGCCAGCAGCTGGGACAGGGGTGAGCAGTTCTTC. This gives the protein CASSWDRGEQFF.